This TCR beta chain derives from a study of esophageal squamous cell carcinoma under preoperative chemotherapy. Across the study: TCR repertoires were profiled from both peripheral blood T cells and tumor-infiltrating lymphocytes. Broader study findings: After paclitaxel-nedaplatin, abundant clones were more likely to contract than amplify. Tumor-infiltrating lymphocytes showed no significant post-chemotherapy TCR diversity increase, unlike peripheral T cells.

MiXCR, run by TCRdb on the PCR reads, gives a single entry per CDR3 protein. Counted here are around 29,000 distinct CDR3 sequences, roughly 52% occurring once; the ten biggest clones make up roughly 12%. This clonotype was observed a single time. Its target is not known. Time point noted: before preoperative PTX-NDP chemotherapy. The V and J ends lost 5 bases and 4 bases, in that order; junction bases with no gene match: 18. The CDR3 contains 18 residues. Germline V gene sequence: CDR1 GTSNPN, CDR2 SVGIG (reference sequence). V is TRBV30 and J is TRBJ2-5; TRBD2 aligns across 11 bases. The sample was gathered from a patient given preoperative chemotherapy. The clonotype comes from a human donor with esophageal squamous cell carcinoma. The donor label of this sample is uncertain. The CDR3 DNA reads as TGTGCCTGGGCCCCTACTAGCGGGAGTAGACAGTGGGGAGAGACCCAGTACTTC. It is translated as CAWAPTSGSRQWGETQYF.